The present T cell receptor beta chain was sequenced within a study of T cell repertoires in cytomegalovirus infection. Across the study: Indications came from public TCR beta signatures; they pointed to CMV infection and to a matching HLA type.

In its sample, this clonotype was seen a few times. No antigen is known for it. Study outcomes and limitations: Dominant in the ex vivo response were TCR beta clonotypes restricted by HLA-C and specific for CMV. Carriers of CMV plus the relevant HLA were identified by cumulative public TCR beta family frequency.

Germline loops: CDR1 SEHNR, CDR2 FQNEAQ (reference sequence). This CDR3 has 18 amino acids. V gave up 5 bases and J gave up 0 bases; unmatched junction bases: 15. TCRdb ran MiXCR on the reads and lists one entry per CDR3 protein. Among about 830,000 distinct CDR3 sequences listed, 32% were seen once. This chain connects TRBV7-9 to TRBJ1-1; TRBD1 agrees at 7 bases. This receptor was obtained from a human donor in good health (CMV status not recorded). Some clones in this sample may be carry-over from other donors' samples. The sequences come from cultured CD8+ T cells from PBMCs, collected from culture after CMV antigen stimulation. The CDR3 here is CASSPPRSDRSMNTEAFF. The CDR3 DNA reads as TGTGCCAGCAGCCCTCCTCGGTCGGACAGGAGCATGAACACTGAAGCTTTCTTT.